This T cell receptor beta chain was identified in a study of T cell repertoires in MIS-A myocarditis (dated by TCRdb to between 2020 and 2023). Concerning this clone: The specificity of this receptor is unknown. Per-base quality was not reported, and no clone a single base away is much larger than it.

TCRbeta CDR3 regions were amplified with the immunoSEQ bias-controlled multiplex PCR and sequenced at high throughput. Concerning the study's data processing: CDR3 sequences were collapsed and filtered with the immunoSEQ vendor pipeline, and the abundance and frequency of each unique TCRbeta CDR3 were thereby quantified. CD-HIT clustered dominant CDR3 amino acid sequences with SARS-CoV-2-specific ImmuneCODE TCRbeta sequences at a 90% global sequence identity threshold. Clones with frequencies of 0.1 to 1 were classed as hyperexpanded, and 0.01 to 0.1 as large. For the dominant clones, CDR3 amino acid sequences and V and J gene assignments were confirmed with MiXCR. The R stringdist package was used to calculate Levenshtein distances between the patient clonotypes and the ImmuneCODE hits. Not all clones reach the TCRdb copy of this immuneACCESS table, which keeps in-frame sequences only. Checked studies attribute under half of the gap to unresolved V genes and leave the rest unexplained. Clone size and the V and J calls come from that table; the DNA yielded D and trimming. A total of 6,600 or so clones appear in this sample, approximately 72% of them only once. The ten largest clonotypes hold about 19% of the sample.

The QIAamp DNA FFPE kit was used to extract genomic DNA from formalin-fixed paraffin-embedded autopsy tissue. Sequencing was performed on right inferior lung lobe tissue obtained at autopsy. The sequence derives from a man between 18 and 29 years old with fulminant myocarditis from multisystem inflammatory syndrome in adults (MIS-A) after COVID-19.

CDR3 loop: CATPSEGLGYTF. DNA sequence: TGTGCCACCCCCTCGGAGGGGCTCGGCTACACCTTC. The rearranged segments are TRBV12-3 or TRBV12-4 and TRBJ1-2, with TRBD1 perhaps the D gene, on 5 matching bases. From the cysteine up to the phenylalanine, the CDR3 has a length of 12 residues. Here the CDR3 DNA is all that survives: 36 bases in frame from base 1. V gives up 10 bases and J gives up 8 bases, and the segment between their germline ends measures 17 bases.